Presented here are 15 T cell receptor beta chains from one specimen sequenced in a study of beta chain features in type 1 diabetes. What was sequenced were expressed TCRB transcripts, since all of the isolated RNA had been reverse transcribed. Libraries were prepared by immunoSEQ multiplex PCR; TCRdb keeps only in-frame clonotypes and omits some of them. Of roughly 290,000 clones in the sample, under 8.5% were seen once. Sequences were obtained from central memory CD4+ T cells from blood. The receptors come from a woman younger than 35 in good health.

The chain employs TRBV2 and TRBJ2-5; 12 bases align to TRBD2. Unmatched junction bases numbered 2, after V lost 5 bases and J lost 4 bases. Germline V gene lookup returns CDR1 SNHLY and CDR2 FYNNEI. CDR3 length: 14 residues. CDR3 nucleotides: TGTGCCAGCAGTTCGACTAGCGGGGGAGAGACCCAGTACTTC. This translates into CASSSTSGGETQYF.

CDR3 coding DNA: TGTGCCAGCAGTGAATCTGGGCCCCTAAATAATTCACCCCTCCACTTT. The encoded protein is CASSESGPLNNSPLHF. The J gene is TRBJ1-6, the V gene TRBV2; D is uncertain. The CDR3 totals 16 residues. Germline CDR1 SNHLY, CDR2 FYNNEI. Trimming took off 2 bases at V and 5 bases at J, with 13 bases between the two ends. Supplemented by reference TRBV2 and TRBJ1-6, the full variable domain reads EPEVTQTPSHQVTQMGQEVILRCVPISNHLYFYWYRQILGQKVEFLVSFYNNEISEKSEIFDDQFSVERPDGSNFTLKIRSTKLEDSAMYFCASSESGPLNNSPLHFGNGTRLTVT.

The CDR3 loop is CASRELGGAHRNEKLFF. The CDR3 DNA is TGTGCCAGCAGGGAATTAGGGGGGGCGCATCGGAATGAAAAACTGTTTTTT. The V call is TRBV27, the J call TRBJ1-4; the D gene is possibly TRBD1 (6 bases). Germline CDR1 and CDR2: MNHEY and SMNVEV (reference sequence). V gave up 6 bases and J gave up 5 bases, with 22 bases separating them. This CDR3 has 17 residues.

This chain uses TRBV7-9 with TRBJ2-7; 7 nucleotides line up with TRBD1. V shed 5 bases and J 2 bases; nucleotides not matched to a gene: 6. This CDR3 spans 14 amino acids. The V gene's germline CDR1 is SEHNR and CDR2 FQNEAQ (reference sequence). The CDR3 reads CASSPSQGAYEQYV. The CDR3 DNA follows: TGTGCCAGCAGCCCCAGCCAGGGGGCCTACGAGCAGTACGTC.

CDR3 DNA: TGTGCCAGCAGCCCAACCCGCGGACAGGGCTCTGGCTACACCTTC. It codes for CASSPTRGQGSGYTF. The chain is built from TRBV7-6 and TRBJ1-2, with 8 bases lining up with TRBD1. The trim removed 5 bases at V and 7 bases at J, leaving 12 bases unmatched. Germline V gene data show CDR1 as SGHVS and CDR2 as FNYEAQ. CDR3 size: 15 residues.

There are a few counts of this clone. V and J are TRBV2 and TRBJ2-5; D uncertain. Germline-derived CDR1 and CDR2 are SNHLY and FYNNEI. V lost 3 bases to trimming and J lost 7 bases, with 3 bases between them. The CDR3 contains 10 residues. The CDR3 DNA is TGTGCCAGCAGTGAGGGGACCCAGTACTTC. Translation: CASSEGTQYF.

In its sample, this clone was seen a few times. This chain joins TRBV5-4 and TRBJ2-5; no firm D call. In germline, CDR1 is SGHNT, CDR2 YYREEE (reference sequence). Deletions cut 4 bases from V and 1 base from J, with 17 bases between. The CDR3 is made up of 16 amino acids. Here the CDR3 DNA reads TGTGCCAGCAGCCTCCCTTATCATGCAGTCCAAGAGACCCAGTACTTC. This gives the protein CASSLPYHAVQETQYF.

The sample holds a few counts of this clone. The J gene is TRBJ1-2, the V gene TRBV7-9, with D unclear. Germline assignment: CDR1 SEHNR and CDR2 FQNEAQ (reference sequence). This CDR3 region has 11 residues. The V gene lost 1 base and the J gene lost 7 bases, with 4 bases spanning the gap. DNA of the CDR3: TGTGCCAGCAGCTTAGATGGTGGCTACACCTTC. This translates into CASSLDGGYTF. The entire variable domain, with the rest obtained from reference TRBV7-9 and TRBJ1-2, is as follows: DTGVSQNPRHKITKRGQNVTFRCDPISEHNRLYWYRQTLGQGPEFLTYFQNEAQLEKSRLLSDRFSAERPKGSFSTLEIQRTEQGDSAMYLCASSLDGGYTFGSGTRLTVV.

There are many counts of this clone. This chain uses TRBV27 with TRBJ2-3, with D tentatively TRBD2 (5 bases). The CDR3 length is 13 residues. Germline V lookup: CDR1 MNHEY, CDR2 SMNVEV (reference sequence). V shed 7 bases and J shed 6 bases, with 14 bases lying between them. The chain's CDR3 is CASTPRRADTQYF. CDR3 coding DNA: TGTGCCAGCACCCCGCGGCGGGCCGATACGCAGTATTTT.

This clone was seen a handful of times. The genes are TRBV6-5 and TRBJ2-4, with D possibly TRBD2 on 6 matching bases. V lost 4 bases and J 5 bases, leaving 18 bases between the germline ends. From germline, CDR1 is MNHEY and CDR2 SVGAGI. There are 16 residues in the CDR3. The CDR3: CASSSGGVWGQNIQYF. The CDR3, as DNA: TGTGCCAGCAGTTCCGGGGGAGTTTGGGGTCAAAACATTCAGTACTTC.

This clone occurred many times. The rearrangement uses TRBV14 and TRBJ2-7; D unresolved. The CDR3 is made up of 13 amino acids. The germline V gene encodes CDR1 SGHDN and CDR2 FVKESK. Trimming removed 0 bases at V and 7 bases at J, with 10 bases between. DNA for the CDR3: TGTGCCAGCAGCCAAGATTGGGCCGGGGAGCAGTACTTC. This encodes CASSQDWAGEQYF. The variable domain in full, completed from reference TRBV14 and TRBJ2-7, reads EAGVTQFPSHSVIEKGQTVTLRCDPISGHDNLYWYRRVMGKEIKFLLHFVKESKQDESGMPNNRFLAERTGGTYSTLKVQPAELEDSGVYFCASSQDWAGEQYFGPGTRLTVT.

The chain has TRBV7-2 and TRBJ2-1, with 7 bases identical to TRBD2. The CDR3 length is 14 residues. Trimming removed 4 bases from V and 3 bases from J; junction bases left unmatched: 3. Germline CDR1 and CDR2: SGHTA and FQGNSA. CDR3 bases: TGTGCCAGCAGCTCCGTAGCGGGCTACAATGAGCAGTTCTTC. Amino acids: CASSSVAGYNEQFF.

This chain uses TRBV15 with TRBJ2-6, with 13 bases matching TRBD2. The CDR3 consists of 23 residues. The J segment lost 0 bases and the V segment lost 0 bases, leaving 14 bases of the junction unmatched. CDR1 is LNHNV and CDR2 is YYDKDF in the germline V gene (reference sequence). The CDR3 loop reads CATSREMGQGGLAGDSGANVLTF. CDR3 bases: TGTGCCACCAGCAGAGAAATGGGACAGGGTGGACTAGCGGGAGACTCTGGGGCCAACGTCCTGACTTTC.

This clone was recorded many times. This rearrangement joins TRBV7-3 to TRBJ2-3; the D is unclear. V lost 4 bases and J 4 bases, leaving 12 bases between the germline ends. CDR3 length equals 14 residues. Germline loops: CDR1 SGHTA, CDR2 FQGTGA. The CDR3 DNA is TGTGCCAGCAGCTCGGTGGGTCGGGCAGATACGCAGTATTTT. The encoded protein is CASSSVGRADTQYF. Filled out from reference TRBV7-3 and TRBJ2-3, the complete variable domain reads GAGVSQTPSNKVTEKGKYVELRCDPISGHTALYWYRQSLGQGPEFLIYFQGTGAADDSGLPNDRFFAVRPEGSVSTLKIQRTERGDSAVYLCASSSVGRADTQYFGPGTRLTVL.

V is TRBV7-3 and J is TRBJ2-3; 10 positions match TRBD2. Germline V gene sequence: CDR1 SGHTA, CDR2 FQGTGA. Germline trimming cut 5 bases from V and 4 bases from J; bases unmatched to any gene: 12. This CDR3 region has 17 residues. The CDR3 DNA follows: TGTGCCAGCAGCGACCGTCGGAGCGGGAGGGCCCCAGATACGCAGTATTTT. Residues: CASSDRRSGRAPDTQYF.